This T cell receptor beta chain was sequenced for a study of T cell repertoires in cytomegalovirus infection. About the research overall: Shared public TCR beta signatures pointed to both CMV infection and a matching HLA type. Study observations and caveats: The ex vivo response was dominated by HLA-C-restricted CMV-specific TCR beta clonotypes. Summed frequency of shared TCR beta families picked out CMV carriers who also had the relevant HLA.

TCRdb reprocessed the reads via MiXCR and lists one record per CDR3 protein. The sample has around 69,000 distinct CDR3 sequences, under 30% seen once. The CDR3 has 15 amino acids. Germline CDR1 is SGHDN and CDR2 is FVKESK. After removal of 3 bases from V and 1 base from J, the junction contained 3 bases not matched to a gene. This clonotype was detected only a few times. What it binds is not known. The sequenced sample was CD8+ T cells from cultured PBMCs, obtained from culture after CMV antigen stimulation. The sequence was collected from a human donor in good health (CMV status not recorded). Some clones in this sample may be carry-over from other donors' samples. This rearrangement joins TRBV14 to TRBJ2-5; the match to TRBD1 covers 9 bases. CDR3 bases: TGTGCCAGCAGCCATAACAGGGGGCCCCAAGAGACCCAGTACTTC. This translates into CASSHNRGPQETQYF.